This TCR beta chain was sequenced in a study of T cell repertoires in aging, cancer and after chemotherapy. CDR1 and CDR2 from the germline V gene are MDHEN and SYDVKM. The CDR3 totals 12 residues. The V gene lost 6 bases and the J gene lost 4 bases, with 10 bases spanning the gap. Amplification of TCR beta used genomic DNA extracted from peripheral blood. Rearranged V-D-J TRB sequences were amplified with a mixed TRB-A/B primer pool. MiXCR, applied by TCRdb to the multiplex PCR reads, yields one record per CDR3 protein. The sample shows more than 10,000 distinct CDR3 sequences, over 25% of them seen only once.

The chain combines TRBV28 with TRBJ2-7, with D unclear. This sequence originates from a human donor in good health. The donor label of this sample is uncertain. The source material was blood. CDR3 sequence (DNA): TGTGCCAGCAGCCCCCCCTTTTACGAGCAGTACTTC. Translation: CASSPPFYEQYF.